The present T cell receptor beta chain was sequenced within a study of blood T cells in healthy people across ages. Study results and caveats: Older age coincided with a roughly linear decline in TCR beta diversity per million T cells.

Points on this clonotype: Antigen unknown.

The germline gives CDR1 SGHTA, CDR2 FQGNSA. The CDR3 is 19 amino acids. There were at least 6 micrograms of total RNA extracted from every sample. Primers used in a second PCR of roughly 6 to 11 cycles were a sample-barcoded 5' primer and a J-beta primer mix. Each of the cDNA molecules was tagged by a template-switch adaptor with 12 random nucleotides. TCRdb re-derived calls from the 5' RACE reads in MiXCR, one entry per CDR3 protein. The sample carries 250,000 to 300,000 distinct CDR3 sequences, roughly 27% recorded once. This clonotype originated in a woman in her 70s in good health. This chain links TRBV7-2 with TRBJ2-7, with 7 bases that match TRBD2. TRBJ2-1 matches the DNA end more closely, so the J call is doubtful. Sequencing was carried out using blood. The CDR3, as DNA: TGTGCCAGCAGCTTCCGGGTCCCATGGGCGGGAGCAAATTTCAATGAGCAGTTCTTC. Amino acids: CASSFRVPWAGANFNEQFF.